This TCR beta chain was captured in a study of early T cells in non-severe SARS-CoV-2 infection. Study-wide context: Unsorted whole-blood RNA was sequenced in bulk, leaving chains unpaired.

About this clonotype: Its target is not known.

The CDR3 is made up of 13 amino acids. V lost 8 bases to trimming and J lost 6 bases, with 14 bases between them. Germline V gene lookup returns CDR1 SEHNR and CDR2 FQNEAQ (reference sequence). The library protocol tagged individual cDNA molecules with unique molecular identifiers. TCRdb recomputed calls from the 5' RACE reads with MiXCR, one row per CDR3 protein. The data show about 68,000 distinct CDR3 sequences, with 12% seen just once and under 2% held by the top ten. Study-level results: Matching with VDJdb favored anti-spike CD8 responses (missing private and CD4 specificities).

The receptor was derived from an adult who was a healthcare worker with PCR-confirmed SARS-CoV-2 infection or an uninfected control (not recorded which). The V and J genes are TRBV7-9 and TRBJ2-1, with D perhaps TRBD2 (5 bases). Sequenced material: whole blood. This CDR3 reads CASPRTGTNEQFF. The CDR3 DNA reads TGTGCCAGCCCAAGGACGGGAACCAATGAGCAGTTCTTC.